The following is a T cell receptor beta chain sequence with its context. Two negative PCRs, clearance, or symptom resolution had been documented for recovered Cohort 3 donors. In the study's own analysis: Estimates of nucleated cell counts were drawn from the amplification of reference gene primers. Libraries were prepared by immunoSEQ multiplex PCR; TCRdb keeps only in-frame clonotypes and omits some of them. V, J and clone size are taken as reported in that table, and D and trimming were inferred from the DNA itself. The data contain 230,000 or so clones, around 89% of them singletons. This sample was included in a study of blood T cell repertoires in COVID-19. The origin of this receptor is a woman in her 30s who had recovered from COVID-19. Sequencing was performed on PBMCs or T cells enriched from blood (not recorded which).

In nucleotides, the CDR3 is TGCGCCAGCAGCCAAGATGAGGTCGAGCAGTACTTC. It encodes CASSQDEVEQYF. This rearrangement joins TRBV4-1 to TRBJ2-7; no reliable D call. The CDR3 sequence is 12 residues long. The germline gives CDR1 MGHRA, CDR2 YSYEKL. Trimming removed 0 bases at V and 6 bases at J, with 6 bases between.